This T cell receptor (beta chain) was captured in a study of blood T cell repertoires in COVID-19. Study background: PBMCs, B-cell-depleted T cells, or T cells were the source of the cDNA or gDNA that made up the material.

Assay: immunoSEQ multiplex PCR; the TCRdb copy retains only in-frame clones and omits some. The table lists a few hundred thousand clones, about 88% of them singletons. The receptor's source is a man between 35 and 55 years old with acute or convalescent COVID-19. Sequencing was carried out using peripheral blood.

The CDR3 loop is CASSLGTARHYGYTF. The CDR3 nucleotides read TGCGCCAGCAGCTTGGGGACAGCACGCCACTATGGCTACACCTTC. The V and J genes are TRBV5-1 and TRBJ1-2, with TRBD1 as a possible D gene (6 bases). Germline V gene lookup returns CDR1 SGHRS and CDR2 YFSETQ. V dropped 0 bases and J dropped 3 bases, with 12 bases sitting between them. CDR3 length equals 15 residues.